The clone carrying this TCR beta chain was picked up a small number of times. Its antigen is undetermined. This record belongs to a study of T-cell reconstitution after alpha-beta-depleted transplantation in children. Overall study results and limits: The study reportedly traced alpha-beta T cells about two months after transplant to several hundred expanded graft clones. Hyperexpanded clones declined; after one year, newly produced T cells mostly supplied diversity.

Unique molecular identifiers were built into the TCRbeta library. TCRdb reprocessed the PCR reads via MiXCR and lists one record per CDR3 protein. The table lists approximately 79,000 distinct CDR3 sequences, 15% to 20% of them singletons. The CDR3 runs to 14 residues. The ends were cut back, 4 bases at V and 0 bases at J, with 9 bases in the middle. The sequence derives from a male patient between 2 and 10 years old who had a stem cell transplant for acute lymphoblastic leukemia, so the T cells may come from the graft donor. V and J are TRBV12-3 or TRBV12-4 and TRBJ2-5; D is perhaps TRBD1 or TRBD2 (5 bases each). The sequencing here drew on PBMCs, mostly from graft donor cells, taken 360 days after TCRalphabeta/CD19-depleted stem cell transplant. CDR3 region: CASSYRRYQETQYF. The DNA for the CDR3 is TGTGCCAGCAGTTACAGGAGGTACCAAGAGACCCAGTACTTC.